This T cell receptor (beta chain) is from a study of cytomegalovirus exposure and HLA in healthy donors. A multiplex PCR was run with 60 Vbeta primers and 13 Jbeta primers. Clones were sequenced by immunoSEQ multiplex PCR, and TCRdb holds only the in-frame ones, with some missing. The sample lists under 150,000 clones, about 80% occurring once. CDR1 and CDR2 (germline): SGHRS, YFSETQ. This CDR3 contains 16 residues. Trimming took 4 bases from V and 3 from J; bases not matched to a gene: 11. The sample comprised PBMCs. This clonotype was sampled from a man younger than 35 in good health and CMV-seronegative. The chain is built from TRBV5-1 and TRBJ2-7, with 9 bases matching TRBD1. The CDR3 loop reads CASSPTGGGVGYEQYF. The CDR3 DNA is TGCGCCAGCAGCCCTACAGGGGGCGGTGTGGGCTACGAGCAGTACTTC. Using reference TRBV5-1 and TRBJ2-7 for the parts outside the CDR3, the full variable domain is KAGVTQTPRYLIKTRGQQVTLSCSPISGHRSVSWYQQTPGQGLQFLFEYFSETQRNKGNFPGRFSGRQFSNSRSEMNVSTLELGDSALYLCASSPTGGGVGYEQYFGPGTRLTVT.